This T cell receptor beta chain comes out of a study of T cells after yellow fever vaccination. Study-level points and caveats: Abundant clonotypes from the bulk population could get into FACS-sorted repertoires as contaminants. It was the secondary response that reached its peak faster, day 5 versus 15, but it was weaker. Most primary-vaccination clones recurred post-booster (under 98% CD4, just over 85% CD8).

Making TCR cDNA involved 5'RACE template switching, which added UMIs and a universal primer site. One entry per CDR3 protein, called by TCRdb with MiXCR from the 5' RACE reads. The sample carries just over 300,000 distinct CDR3 sequences, around 4% recorded once. This clonotype was counted at least ten times. The antigen remains undetermined. CDR1 is SGHAT, CDR2 FQNNGV, per germline. This CDR3 has 14 residues. V was pared by 5 bases and J by 2 bases, with 6 bases of the junction left unmatched. The TCR originated in a man in his late teens or twenties who received the YFV17D yellow fever vaccine. The J gene is TRBJ2-7, the V gene TRBV11-2; 7 bases fit TRBD2. Source: PBMCs, taken on the day of the yellow fever booster vaccination. CDR3 DNA: TGTGCCAGCAGCCAAAGCGGGGCGCCCTACGAGCAGTACTTC. Translating it yields CASSQSGAPYEQYF.